The clone carrying this TCR beta chain was picked up a small number of times. The data stem from a study of blood T cell repertoires in COVID-19. V lost 4 bases to trimming and J lost 7 bases, with 17 bases between them. The CDR3 consists of 16 residues. CDR1 LGHDT and CDR2 YNNKEL come from the germline V gene (reference sequence). Original data processing: By means of reference gene primer amplification, nucleated cell counts were estimated. Some clones are missing from TCRdb's copy, which holds only in-frame ones; the method was immunoSEQ multiplex PCR. The V and J calls and clone size were taken over from that table, and D and trimming were inferred from the DNA. This sample has some 670,000 clones, with about 87% found just once.

V gene TRBV3-1 (or the pseudogene TRBV3-2) combines with J gene TRBJ1-6; D possibly corresponds to TRBD1 (6 bases). The specimen was peripheral blood. This TCR derives from a woman between 18 and 29 years old with acute or convalescent COVID-19. The CDR3 spells CASSPGVLPLNSPLHF. CDR3 nucleotides: TGTGCCAGCAGCCCAGGGGTTCTACCATTAAATTCACCCCTCCACTTT.